The 10 T cell receptor beta chains in this list originate from one sample, sequenced in a study of spatial heterogeneity in lung cancer. The time point here: sample taken at primary tumor resection. Unsorted whole RNA from tumor, nontumor lung or frozen PBMC underwent sequencing. TCRdb reanalysed the 5' RACE reads using MiXCR and keeps one entry per CDR3 protein. This sample yields more than 75,000 distinct CDR3 sequences, of which over 9.5% are seen a single time; 4.6% belongs to the top ten. The material was PBMCs, obtained at surgery. These receptors were taken from a male donor with early-stage non-small cell lung cancer.

The rearrangement uses TRBV19 and TRBJ1-4; 7 positions match TRBD1. From germline, CDR1 is LNHDA and CDR2 SQIVND (reference sequence). V dropped 7 bases and J dropped 6; count of bases not matched to a gene: 11. This CDR3 spans 15 amino acids. The CDR3 DNA follows: TGTGCCAGTACCACGAGACAGGGATTACATGAAAAACTGTTTTTT. Translating gives CASTTRQGLHEKLFF.

This sequence joins TRBV7-2 and TRBJ2-3, with TRBD2 matching 7 bases. The CDR3 length is 13 residues. Germline CDR1 and CDR2: SGHTA and FQGNSA. Losses at the gene ends were 11 bases for V and 0 bases for J; bases not matched to a gene: 5. The CDR3 reads CAGAGPSTDTQYF. The CDR3 region has the DNA TGTGCCGGAGCGGGGCCTAGCACAGATACGCAGTATTTT.

This clonotype was counted many times. This chain uses TRBV10-3 with TRBJ2-7; D tentatively fits TRBD1 or TRBD2 (6 bases each). Germline CDR1 is ENHRY and CDR2 is SYGVKD. The CDR3 consists of 14 residues. V was cut by 8 bases and J by 0 bases, with 14 bases left in between. CDR3 sequence reads: CAIAWRDTSYEQYF. CDR3 DNA sequence: TGTGCCATCGCCTGGAGGGACACCTCCTACGAGCAGTACTTC.

V usage is TRBV7-9 and J usage is TRBJ2-2, with 7 positions matching TRBD1. J gave up 1 base and V 5 bases, and 7 bases lay outside the gene matches. Germline CDR1 and CDR2: SEHNR and FQNEAQ (reference sequence). The length of the CDR3 is 16 residues. CDR3 protein: CASSGGTVMNTGELFF. The CDR3 bases are TGTGCCAGCAGCGGTGGGACAGTAATGAACACCGGGGAGCTGTTTTTT.

The rearrangement uses TRBV5-1 and TRBJ2-1; D may be TRBD1 or TRBD2 (6 bases each). V was cut by 5 bases and J by 12 bases, with 12 bases left in between. Germline V gene sequence: CDR1 SGHRS, CDR2 YFSETQ. This CDR3 comprises 11 residues. The CDR3 is CASREGEWQFF. Written as DNA, the CDR3 is TGCGCCAGCAGGGAGGGGGAGTGGCAGTTCTTC. Variable domain in full (rest from reference TRBV5-1 and TRBJ2-1): KAGVTQTPRYLIKTRGQQVTLSCSPISGHRSVSWYQQTPGQGLQFLFEYFSETQRNKGNFPGRFSGRQFSNSRSEMNVSTLELGDSALYLCASREGEWQFFGPGTRLTVL.

The chain has TRBV9 and TRBJ2-2; maybe TRBD2 (5 bases). The germline V gene encodes CDR1 SGDLS and CDR2 YYNGEE. The CDR3 is 16 residues long. With 3 bases removed from V and 0 bases from J, the gap between germline ends came to 12 bases. The CDR3 region is CASSDPTIANTGELFF. The CDR3 nucleotides are TGTGCCAGCAGCGACCCGACTATCGCGAACACCGGGGAGCTGTTTTTT.

This chain's CDR3 is CAISLDSTSTDTQYF. CDR3 in DNA: TGTGCCATCAGCCTGGACAGCACTAGCACAGATACGCAGTATTTT. The chain is built from TRBV10-3 and TRBJ2-3; tentatively, D is TRBD1 (6 bases). Germline V gene sequence: CDR1 ENHRY, CDR2 SYGVKD. V gave up 6 bases and J gave up 0 bases, with 13 bases separating them. This CDR3 is built from 15 residues.

This clonotype was detected ten times or more. The chain joins TRBV29-1 to TRBJ1-1; no reliable D call. Germline V gene lookup returns CDR1 SQVTM and CDR2 ANQGSEA. The CDR3 consists of 13 residues. The V end was cut by 6 bases, the J end by 4 bases, with 15 bases between. CDR3 region: CSVPSPRGTEAFF. The CDR3 region has the DNA TGCAGCGTCCCCTCGCCTCGGGGCACTGAAGCTTTCTTT.

This clonotype was detected only once. This chain links TRBV5-1 with TRBJ2-5, with TRBD2 as a possible D gene (6 bases). Per the germline V gene, CDR1 is SGHRS and CDR2 is YFSETQ. There are 14 residues in the CDR3. Trimming took 2 bases from V and 5 from J, leaving 13 bases between them. CDR3 amino acids: CASSFSGRTETQYF. The DNA for the CDR3 is TGCGCCAGCAGCTTCTCAGGGAGGACGGAGACCCAGTACTTC.

This clonotype was detected many times. The CDR3 loop is CASSQDFSDEQYF. CDR3 DNA sequence: TGTGCCAGCAGCCAAGACTTCTCGGACGAGCAGTACTTC. The chain has TRBV3-1 and TRBJ2-7; no clear D. This CDR3 comprises 13 residues. CDR1 is LGHDT and CDR2 is YNNKEL in the germline V gene (reference sequence). Trimming removed 0 bases from V and 5 bases from J, with 8 bases in between.